The 2 T cell receptor beta chains below were found in one sample sequenced in a study of cytomegalovirus exposure and HLA in healthy donors. PCR employed 60 Vbeta and 13 Jbeta primers. Assay used: immunoSEQ multiplex PCR; TCRdb lists only in-frame clones, some missing. Seen here are approximately 130,000 clones, about 86% observed once, and the top ten hold about 0.71%. The sequenced sample was PBMCs. Receptors were obtained from a man aged 18-30 years in good health and CMV-seronegative.

V gene TRBV9 combines with J gene TRBJ2-2, with 11 bases fitting TRBD2. In germline, CDR1 is SGDLS, CDR2 YYNGEE. Unmatched junction bases numbered 3, after V lost 2 bases and J lost 0 bases. The CDR3 runs to 17 residues. This CDR3 is CASSVTSGGSNTGELFF. CDR3 bases: TGTGCCAGCAGCGTCACTAGCGGGGGATCGAACACCGGGGAGCTGTTTTTT.

The chain joins TRBV6-6 to TRBJ2-5; 10 bases align to TRBD2. The CDR3 consists of 15 residues. Germline V CDR1 and CDR2: MNHNY, SVGAGI (reference sequence). V shed 5 bases and J 10 bases; nucleotides not matched to a gene: 13. CDR3 in amino acids: CASSLTSGAKGDQYF. CDR3 DNA sequence: TGTGCCAGCAGTCTAACTAGCGGGGCCAAAGGGGACCAGTACTTC.